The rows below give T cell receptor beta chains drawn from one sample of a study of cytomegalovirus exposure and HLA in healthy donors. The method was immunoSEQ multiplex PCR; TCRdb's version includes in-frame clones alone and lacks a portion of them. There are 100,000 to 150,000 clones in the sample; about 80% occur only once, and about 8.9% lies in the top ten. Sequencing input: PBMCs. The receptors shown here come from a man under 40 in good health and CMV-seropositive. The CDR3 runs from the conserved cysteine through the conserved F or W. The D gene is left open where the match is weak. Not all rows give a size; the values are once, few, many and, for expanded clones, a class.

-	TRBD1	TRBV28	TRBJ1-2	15	CASSLNYRGQDGYTF	TGTGCCAGCAGTTTAAACTACAGGGGGCAAGATGGCTACACCTTC
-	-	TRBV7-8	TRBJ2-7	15	CASSRTAGTGYEQYF	TGTGCCAGCAGCCGTACCGCCGGGACTGGTTACGAGCAGTACTTC
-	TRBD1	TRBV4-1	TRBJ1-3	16	CASSRGQGRPGNTIYF	TGCGCCAGCAGCCGTGGACAGGGTAGACCTGGAAACACCATATATTTT
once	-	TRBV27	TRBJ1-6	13	CASSQAGGAPLHF	TGTGCCAGCAGTCAAGCGGGGGGGGCACCCCTCCACTTT
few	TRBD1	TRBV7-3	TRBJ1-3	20	CASSLRGPGQGPSSGNTIYF	TGTGCCAGCAGCTTAAGGGGGCCGGGACAGGGCCCGTCTTCTGGAAACACCATATATTTT
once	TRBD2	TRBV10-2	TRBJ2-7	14	CASSDSGVRIEQYF	TGCGCCAGCAGCGATAGCGGGGTACGTATCGAGCAGTACTTC
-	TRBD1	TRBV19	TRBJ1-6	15	CASSIPGGGNSPLHF	TGTGCCAGTAGTATTCCAGGGGGCGGTAATTCACCCCTCCACTTT
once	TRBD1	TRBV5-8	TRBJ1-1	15	CASSSRDRGYTEAFF	TGTGCCAGCAGCTCCCGGGACAGGGGATACACTGAAGCTTTCTTT
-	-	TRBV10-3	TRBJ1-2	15	CAISESAGAGYGYTF	TGTGCCATCAGTGAGTCTGCTGGGGCAGGTTATGGCTACACCTTC
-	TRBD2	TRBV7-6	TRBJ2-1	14	CASSSLAGDNEQFF	TGTGCCAGCAGCTCGCTAGCGGGGGACAATGAGCAGTTCTTC
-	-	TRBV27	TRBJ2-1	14	CASSFGGANNEQFF	TGTGCCAGCAGTTTTGGGGGGGCAAACAATGAGCAGTTCTTC
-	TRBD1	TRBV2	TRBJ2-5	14	CATSPGDRGKTQYF	TGTGCCACCTCTCCCGGGGACAGGGGGAAGACCCAGTACTTC
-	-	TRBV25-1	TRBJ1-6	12	CASAQGNSPLHF	TGTGCCAGCGCCCAGGGAAATTCACCCCTCCACTTT
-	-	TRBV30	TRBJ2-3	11	CAWSHDSAQYF	TGTGCCTGGAGTCATGACTCCGCGCAGTATTTT
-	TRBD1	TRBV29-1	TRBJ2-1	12	CSVEGQLNEQFF	TGCAGCGTTGAGGGACAGCTCAATGAGCAGTTCTTC
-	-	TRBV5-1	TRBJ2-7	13	CASSLGHSYEQYF	TGCGCCAGCAGCTTAGGACATTCCTACGAGCAGTACTTC
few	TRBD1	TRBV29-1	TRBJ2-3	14	CSYRQGEGTDTQYF	TGCAGCTACCGACAGGGTGAGGGCACAGATACGCAGTATTTT
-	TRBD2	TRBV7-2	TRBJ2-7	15	CASSLVASGPYEQYF	TGTGCCAGCAGCTTAGTGGCTAGCGGACCCTACGAGCAGTACTTC
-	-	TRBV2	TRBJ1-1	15	CASSEVRGPGTEAFF	TGTGCCAGCAGTGAAGTGCGGGGGCCAGGCACTGAAGCTTTCTTT
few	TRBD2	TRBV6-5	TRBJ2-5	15	CASNGLAGLRETQYF	TGTGCCAGCAATGGACTAGCGGGACTCCGGGAGACCCAGTACTTC
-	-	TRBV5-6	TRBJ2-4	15	CASSLALAGANIQYF	TGTGCCAGCAGCTTGGCCCTGGCGGGGGCAAACATTCAGTACTTC
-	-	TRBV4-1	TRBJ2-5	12	CASSREGETQYF	TGCGCCAGCAGCCGCGAGGGAGAGACCCAGTACTTC
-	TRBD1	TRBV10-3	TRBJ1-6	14	CAISAGQGDSPLHF	TGTGCCATCAGTGCGGGACAGGGGGATTCACCCCTCCACTTT